This T cell receptor beta chain was sequenced in a study of blood T cell repertoires in COVID-19. The wider study: PBMCs, B-cell-depleted T cells, or T cells were the source of the cDNA or gDNA that made up the material.

In the original analysis: Reference gene primers were amplified, and this amplification served to estimate nucleated cell counts. Clones were read by immunoSEQ multiplex PCR, and TCRdb kept only the in-frame ones, dropping some. V and J calls and clone size are those listed in that table; D and trimming were worked out from the DNA. The data hold under 250,000 clones, with 84% observed a single time. Germline V gives CDR1 SEHNR, CDR2 FQNEAQ (reference sequence). CDR3 length: 13 amino acids. Study members were between 18 and 89 years old and lived in 24 US regions. About this clone: One junction end does not reproduce the germline sequence, and a read error may be involved.

This sequence was found in a man aged 55-75 years who had recovered from COVID-19. Sequenced: PBMCs or T cells enriched from blood (not recorded which). This chain uses TRBV7-9 with TRBJ1-1; the D gene is possibly TRBD1 (5 bases). The CDR3 loop reads CASSLKGNPEAFF. CDR3 bases: TGTGCCAGCAGCTTAAAGGGGAACCCTGAAGCTTTCTTT.